A selection of T cell receptor beta chains follows, all from one sample in a study of T cell changes during pregnancy in multiple sclerosis. Libraries were prepared by immunoSEQ multiplex PCR; TCRdb keeps only in-frame clonotypes and omits some of them. Of roughly 89,000 clones listed, 94% are singletons. This specimen consisted of peripheral blood, obtained after pregnancy. Every receptor here comes from a female donor in good health, enrolled as a control in a pregnancy study. CDR3s include the opening cysteine and the closing phenylalanine or tryptophan. Fields, in order: CDR3 protein, CDR3 DNA, J gene, D gene, V gene, clone size. D genes are given only for firm matches. The size field is filled for only some rows; it gives once, few, many or a size class.

CDR3 protein: CASSQEWGGRYEQYF; CDR3 DNA: TGCGCCAGCAGCCAAGAGTGGGGGGGACGCTACGAGCAGTACTTC; J gene: TRBJ2-7; D gene: TRBD2; V gene: TRBV4-1; clone size: -
CDR3 protein: CASSETNLPVRSSGANVLTF; CDR3 DNA: TGTGCCAGCAGTGAGACTAATTTGCCGGTCCGCTCTTCTGGGGCCAACGTCCTGACTTTC; J gene: TRBJ2-6; D gene: -; V gene: TRBV2; clone size: -
CDR3 protein: CAISGQGNTEAFF; CDR3 DNA: TGTGCCATCAGTGGGCAGGGGAACACTGAAGCTTTCTTT; J gene: TRBJ1-1; D gene: -; V gene: TRBV10-3; clone size: -
CDR3 protein: CASRNLAGGGNEQFF; CDR3 DNA: TGTGCCAGCAGGAATCTAGCGGGAGGGGGCAATGAGCAGTTCTTC; J gene: TRBJ2-1; D gene: TRBD2; V gene: TRBV27; clone size: -
CDR3 protein: CAPEGFGTQYF; CDR3 DNA: TGTGCCCCCGAGGGCTTTGGTACGCAGTATTTT; J gene: TRBJ2-3; D gene: -; V gene: TRBV6-9; clone size: -
CDR3 protein: CASSGGDRGENIQYF; CDR3 DNA: TGTGCCAGCAGTGGGGGTGACAGGGGGGAAAACATTCAGTACTTC; J gene: TRBJ2-4; D gene: TRBD1; V gene: TRBV2; clone size: -
CDR3 protein: CASSPGQGLPREAFF; CDR3 DNA: TGCGCCAGCAGCCCAGGACAGGGACTCCCCCGAGAAGCTTTCTTT; J gene: TRBJ1-1; D gene: TRBD1; V gene: TRBV5-1; clone size: -
CDR3 protein: CSVPGIAGATGELFF; CDR3 DNA: TGCAGCGTCCCGGGCATAGCGGGGGCAACCGGGGAGCTGTTTTTT; J gene: TRBJ2-2; D gene: TRBD2; V gene: TRBV29-1; clone size: -
CDR3 protein: CASSRSGTAYYGYTF; CDR3 DNA: TGTGCCAGCAGCCGTAGCGGGACAGCGTACTATGGCTACACCTTC; J gene: TRBJ1-2; D gene: TRBD1; V gene: TRBV14; clone size: -
CDR3 protein: CASSLAGSTDTQYF; CDR3 DNA: TGTGCCAGCAGTTTGGCAGGAAGCACAGATACGCAGTATTTT; J gene: TRBJ2-3; D gene: -; V gene: TRBV28; clone size: -
CDR3 protein: CASSLQGPAKMNTEAFF; CDR3 DNA: TGTGCCAGCAGCCTACAGGGTCCGGCAAAGATGAACACTGAAGCTTTCTTT; J gene: TRBJ1-1; D gene: -; V gene: TRBV7-9; clone size: -
CDR3 protein: CASSLWTGQLYNEQFF; CDR3 DNA: TGTGCCAGCAGTTTGTGGACAGGTCAACTCTACAATGAGCAGTTCTTC; J gene: TRBJ2-1; D gene: TRBD1; V gene: TRBV28; clone size: -
CDR3 protein: CASSPRTDRYEQYF; CDR3 DNA: TGTGCCAGCAGTCCAAGGACAGATCGCTACGAGCAGTACTTC; J gene: TRBJ2-7; D gene: -; V gene: TRBV28; clone size: -
CDR3 protein: CASSVVLAGRTGELFF; CDR3 DNA: TGTGCCAGCAGCGTAGTACTAGCGGGTAGGACCGGGGAGCTGTTTTTT; J gene: TRBJ2-2; D gene: TRBD2; V gene: TRBV9; clone size: few
CDR3 protein: CASSPEGYNQPQHF; CDR3 DNA: TGTGCCAGCAGCCCGGAGGGGTACAATCAGCCCCAGCATTTT; J gene: TRBJ1-5; D gene: -; V gene: TRBV7-9; clone size: few
CDR3 protein: CAISGVDVGQPQHF; CDR3 DNA: TGTGCCATCAGTGGTGTAGACGTCGGGCAGCCCCAGCATTTT; J gene: TRBJ1-5; D gene: -; V gene: TRBV10-3; clone size: once
CDR3 protein: CASSSRAGWNTEAFF; CDR3 DNA: TGTGCCAGCAGCTCCCGAGCAGGGTGGAACACTGAAGCTTTCTTT; J gene: TRBJ1-1; D gene: -; V gene: TRBV5-4; clone size: -
CDR3 protein: CASQVGLAKNIQYF; CDR3 DNA: TGTGCCAGCCAAGTGGGGCTAGCCAAAAACATTCAGTACTTC; J gene: TRBJ2-4; D gene: -; V gene: TRBV28; clone size: once
CDR3 protein: CASSYHEVTSYNEQFF; CDR3 DNA: TGTGCCAGCAGTTACCATGAGGTGACCAGCTACAATGAGCAGTTCTTC; J gene: TRBJ2-1; D gene: -; V gene: TRBV6-5; clone size: -
CDR3 protein: CAWSAGLEAFF; CDR3 DNA: TGTGCCTGGAGTGCAGGGCTTGAAGCTTTCTTT; J gene: TRBJ1-1; D gene: -; V gene: TRBV30; clone size: few
CDR3 protein: CATVLSSGTGGSPWYF; CDR3 DNA: TGTGCCACCGTTCTCTCGTCCGGGACAGGGGGCTCCCCGTGGTACTTC; J gene: TRBJ2-7; D gene: TRBD1; V gene: TRBV28; clone size: -
CDR3 protein: CASSEEDPVVFSYEQYF; CDR3 DNA: TGTGCCAGCAGTGAAGAAGATCCGGTTGTGTTCTCCTACGAGCAGTACTTC; J gene: TRBJ2-7; D gene: -; V gene: TRBV6-1; clone size: -
CDR3 protein: CASSQARINEKLFF; CDR3 DNA: TGTGCCAGCAGTCAGGCCAGGATTAATGAAAAACTGTTTTTT; J gene: TRBJ1-4; D gene: -; V gene: TRBV2; clone size: -
CDR3 protein: CASRLGSTDTQYF; CDR3 DNA: TGTGCCAGCCGTCTCGGGAGCACAGATACGCAGTATTTT; J gene: TRBJ2-3; D gene: -; V gene: TRBV28; clone size: -
CDR3 protein: CASSPGAGGRLSYEQYF; CDR3 DNA: TGTGCCAGCAGCCCCGGGGCAGGGGGGAGACTATCCTACGAGCAGTACTTC; J gene: TRBJ2-7; D gene: -; V gene: TRBV14; clone size: -
CDR3 protein: CASSSGLAGGLGELFF; CDR3 DNA: TGTGCCAGCAGCTCGGGACTAGCGGGAGGTCTCGGGGAGCTGTTTTTT; J gene: TRBJ2-2; D gene: TRBD2; V gene: TRBV7-9; clone size: few
CDR3 protein: CASSLVVAYEQYF; CDR3 DNA: TGTGCCAGCAGCTTAGTGGTGGCTTACGAGCAGTACTTC; J gene: TRBJ2-7; D gene: -; V gene: TRBV11-2; clone size: -
CDR3 protein: CASSRDRGSMVAQYF; CDR3 DNA: TGTGCCAGCTCACGGGACAGGGGAAGTATGGTTGCGCAGTATTTT; J gene: TRBJ2-3; D gene: TRBD1; V gene: TRBV18; clone size: -
CDR3 protein: CASALAAYRPSTDTQYF; CDR3 DNA: TGTGCCAGCGCGCTAGCAGCCTACAGACCTAGCACAGATACGCAGTATTTT; J gene: TRBJ2-3; D gene: -; V gene: TRBV28; clone size: -
CDR3 protein: CSVEWAGMNTEAFF; CDR3 DNA: TGCAGCGTTGAGTGGGCAGGGATGAACACTGAAGCTTTCTTT; J gene: TRBJ1-1; D gene: -; V gene: TRBV29-1; clone size: -
CDR3 protein: CASSPTGYGQFF; CDR3 DNA: TGTGCCAGCAGTCCTACAGGGTACGGGCAGTTCTTC; J gene: TRBJ2-1; D gene: -; V gene: TRBV6-6; clone size: -
CDR3 protein: CASSGTQVKQETQYF; CDR3 DNA: TGTGCCAGCAGTGGAACACAGGTGAAACAAGAGACCCAGTACTTC; J gene: TRBJ2-5; D gene: -; V gene: TRBV6-5; clone size: -
CDR3 protein: CASSEGYGLVELFF; CDR3 DNA: TGTGCCAGCAGTGAAGGGTATGGACTCGTGGAACTGTTTTTT; J gene: TRBJ1-4; D gene: -; V gene: TRBV6-1; clone size: -
CDR3 protein: CASSTRQGNTEAFF; CDR3 DNA: TGCGCCAGCAGCACGCGACAGGGGAACACTGAAGCTTTCTTT; J gene: TRBJ1-1; D gene: TRBD1; V gene: TRBV5-1; clone size: once
CDR3 protein: CASSRGTGESAGNTIYF; CDR3 DNA: TGTGCCAGCTCTCGCGGGACAGGGGAATCAGCTGGAAACACCATATATTTT; J gene: TRBJ1-3; D gene: TRBD1; V gene: TRBV18; clone size: -
CDR3 protein: CASSLSTRTSEQFF; CDR3 DNA: TGTGCCAGCAGCTTATCGACTAGAACGAGTGAGCAGTTCTTC; J gene: TRBJ2-1; D gene: -; V gene: TRBV7-2; clone size: -
CDR3 protein: CASSLPGNYGYTF; CDR3 DNA: TGTGCCAGCAGCTTACCAGGGAACTATGGCTACACCTTC; J gene: TRBJ1-2; D gene: -; V gene: TRBV7-8; clone size: -
CDR3 protein: CSVAVAAITDTQYF; CDR3 DNA: TGCAGCGTTGCGGTAGCGGCTATCACAGATACGCAGTATTTT; J gene: TRBJ2-3; D gene: -; V gene: TRBV29-1; clone size: -
CDR3 protein: CASSLNAVNTQYF; CDR3 DNA: TGTGCCAGCAGCTTGAACGCAGTTAATACGCAGTATTTT; J gene: TRBJ2-3; D gene: -; V gene: TRBV5-6; clone size: -
CDR3 protein: CAVQWGRGGGSEAFF; CDR3 DNA: TGTGCCGTGCAGTGGGGGAGAGGGGGCGGCTCTGAAGCTTTCTTT; J gene: TRBJ1-1; D gene: TRBD1; V gene: TRBV6-1; clone size: -
CDR3 protein: CASSSIGGQGSNTGELFF; CDR3 DNA: TGTGCCAGCAGCTCGATAGGGGGACAGGGGTCGAACACCGGGGAGCTGTTTTTT; J gene: TRBJ2-2; D gene: TRBD1; V gene: TRBV11-2; clone size: -
CDR3 protein: CATSSLGQGADNEQFF; CDR3 DNA: TGTGCCACCAGCAGTCTCGGACAGGGGGCCGACAATGAGCAGTTCTTC; J gene: TRBJ2-1; D gene: TRBD1; V gene: TRBV15; clone size: -
CDR3 protein: CASSELLLQGKAKNIQYF; CDR3 DNA: TGTGCCAGCAGTGAACTTTTATTACAGGGCAAAGCCAAAAACATTCAGTACTTC; J gene: TRBJ2-4; D gene: -; V gene: TRBV6-1; clone size: -
CDR3 protein: CASSLDGADTQYF; CDR3 DNA: TGCGCCAGCAGCTTGGATGGAGCAGATACGCAGTATTTT; J gene: TRBJ2-3; D gene: -; V gene: TRBV5-1; clone size: -
CDR3 protein: CASSPGGVLSYGYTF; CDR3 DNA: TGTGCCAGCAGCCCCGGGGGGGTCCTGTCCTATGGCTACACCTTC; J gene: TRBJ1-2; D gene: -; V gene: TRBV5-4; clone size: -
CDR3 protein: CSVRTRGEAFF; CDR3 DNA: TGCAGTGTTAGAACTCGGGGAGAGGCTTTCTTT; J gene: TRBJ1-1; D gene: -; V gene: TRBV20-1; clone size: few
CDR3 protein: CASTPIGVLSTGELFF; CDR3 DNA: TGTGCCAGCACCCCCATCGGGGTATTGAGCACCGGGGAGCTGTTTTTT; J gene: TRBJ2-2; D gene: -; V gene: TRBV28; clone size: -
CDR3 protein: CASSLEPGLSYEQYF; CDR3 DNA: TGTGCCAGCAGCTTAGAACCGGGACTTTCCTACGAGCAGTACTTC; J gene: TRBJ2-7; D gene: -; V gene: TRBV11-2; clone size: -
CDR3 protein: CASSPYGSSYNEQFF; CDR3 DNA: TGTGCCAGCAGTCCATACGGGAGCTCCTACAATGAGCAGTTCTTC; J gene: TRBJ2-1; D gene: -; V gene: TRBV5-5; clone size: -
CDR3 protein: CASSILGQGKETQYF; CDR3 DNA: TGTGCCAGTAGTATTCTGGGACAGGGAAAAGAGACCCAGTACTTC; J gene: TRBJ2-5; D gene: TRBD1; V gene: TRBV19; clone size: -
CDR3 protein: CASSITGDLSNGYTF; CDR3 DNA: TGTGCCAGTAGTATTACAGGGGACCTATCCAATGGCTACACCTTC; J gene: TRBJ1-2; D gene: TRBD1; V gene: TRBV19; clone size: -
CDR3 protein: CASSVGGHNTGELFF; CDR3 DNA: TGTGCCAGCAGCGTAGGGGGCCATAACACCGGGGAGCTGTTTTTT; J gene: TRBJ2-2; D gene: -; V gene: TRBV9; clone size: once
CDR3 protein: CASTSQPNTEAFF; CDR3 DNA: TGTGCCAGCACCAGTCAACCGAACACTGAAGCTTTCTTT; J gene: TRBJ1-1; D gene: -; V gene: TRBV28; clone size: -
CDR3 protein: CASSVSGLGYTF; CDR3 DNA: TGTGCCAGCAGTGTTTCCGGTCTTGGCTACACCTTC; J gene: TRBJ1-2; D gene: -; V gene: TRBV2; clone size: -